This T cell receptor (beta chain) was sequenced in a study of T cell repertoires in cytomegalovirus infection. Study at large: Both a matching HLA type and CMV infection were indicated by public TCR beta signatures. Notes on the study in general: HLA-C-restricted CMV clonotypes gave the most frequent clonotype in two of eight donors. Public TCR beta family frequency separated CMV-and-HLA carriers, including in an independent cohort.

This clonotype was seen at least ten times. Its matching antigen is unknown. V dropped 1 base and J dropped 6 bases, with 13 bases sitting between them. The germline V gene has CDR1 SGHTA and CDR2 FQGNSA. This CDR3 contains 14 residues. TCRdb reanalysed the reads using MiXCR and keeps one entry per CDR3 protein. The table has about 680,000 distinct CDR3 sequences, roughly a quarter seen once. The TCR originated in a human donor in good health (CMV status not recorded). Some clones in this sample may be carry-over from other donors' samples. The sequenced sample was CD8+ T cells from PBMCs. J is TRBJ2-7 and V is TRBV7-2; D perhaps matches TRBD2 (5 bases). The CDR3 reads CASSLEGGGSEQYV. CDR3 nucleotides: TGTGCCAGCAGCTTAGAAGGAGGAGGAAGCGAGCAGTACGTC.